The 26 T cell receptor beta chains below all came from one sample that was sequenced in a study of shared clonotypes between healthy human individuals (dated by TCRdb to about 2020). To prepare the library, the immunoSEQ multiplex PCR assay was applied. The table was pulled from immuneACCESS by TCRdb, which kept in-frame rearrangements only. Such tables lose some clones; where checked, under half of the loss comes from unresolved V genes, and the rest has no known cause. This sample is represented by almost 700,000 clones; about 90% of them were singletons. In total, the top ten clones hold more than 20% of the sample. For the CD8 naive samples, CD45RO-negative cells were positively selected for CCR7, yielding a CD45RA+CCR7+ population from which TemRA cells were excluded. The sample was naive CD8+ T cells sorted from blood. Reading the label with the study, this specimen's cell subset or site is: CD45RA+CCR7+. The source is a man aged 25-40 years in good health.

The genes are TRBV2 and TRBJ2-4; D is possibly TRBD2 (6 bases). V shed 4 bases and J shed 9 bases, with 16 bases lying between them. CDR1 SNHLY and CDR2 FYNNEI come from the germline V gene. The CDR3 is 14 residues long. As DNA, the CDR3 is TGTGCCAGCAGTGGTGGGGACCTCGGGGGCATTCAGTACTTC. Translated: CASSGGDLGGIQYF.

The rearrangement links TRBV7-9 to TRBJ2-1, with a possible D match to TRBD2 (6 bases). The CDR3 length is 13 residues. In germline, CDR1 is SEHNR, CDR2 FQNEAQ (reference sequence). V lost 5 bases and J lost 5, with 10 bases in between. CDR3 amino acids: CASSPGLHNEQFF. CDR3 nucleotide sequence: TGTGCCAGCAGCCCGGGACTCCACAATGAGCAGTTCTTC.

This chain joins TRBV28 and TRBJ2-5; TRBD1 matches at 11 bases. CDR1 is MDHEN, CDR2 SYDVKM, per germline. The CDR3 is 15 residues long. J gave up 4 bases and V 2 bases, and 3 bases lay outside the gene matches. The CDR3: CASSLPGQGAETQYF. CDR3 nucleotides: TGTGCCAGCAGTTTACCCGGACAGGGGGCAGAGACCCAGTACTTC.

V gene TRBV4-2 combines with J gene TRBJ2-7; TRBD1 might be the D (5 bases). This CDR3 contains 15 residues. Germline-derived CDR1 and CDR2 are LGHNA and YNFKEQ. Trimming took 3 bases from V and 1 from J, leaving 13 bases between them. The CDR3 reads CASSHSDTTSYEQYF. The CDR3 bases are TGTGCCAGCAGCCATTCGGACACTACTTCCTACGAGCAGTACTTC.

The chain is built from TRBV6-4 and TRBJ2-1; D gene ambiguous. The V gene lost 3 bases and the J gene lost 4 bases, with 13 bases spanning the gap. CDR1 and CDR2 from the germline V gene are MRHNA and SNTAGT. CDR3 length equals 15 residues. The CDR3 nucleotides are TGTGCCAGCAGTGAGACTGTAGGGCTTTACAATGAGCAGTTCTTC. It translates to CASSETVGLYNEQFF.

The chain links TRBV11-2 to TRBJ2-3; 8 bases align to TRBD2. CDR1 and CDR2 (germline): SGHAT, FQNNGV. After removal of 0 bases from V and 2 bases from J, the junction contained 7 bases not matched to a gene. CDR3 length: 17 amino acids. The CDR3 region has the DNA TGTGCCAGCAGCTTAGATATAACTAGCGGAAACACAGATACGCAGTATTTT. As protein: CASSLDITSGNTDTQYF.

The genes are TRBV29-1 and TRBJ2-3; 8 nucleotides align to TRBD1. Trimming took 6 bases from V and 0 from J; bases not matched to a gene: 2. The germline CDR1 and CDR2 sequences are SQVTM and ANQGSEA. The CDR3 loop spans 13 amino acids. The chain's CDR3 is CSVRDRSTDTQYF. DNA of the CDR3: TGCAGCGTCCGGGACAGGAGCACAGATACGCAGTATTTT.

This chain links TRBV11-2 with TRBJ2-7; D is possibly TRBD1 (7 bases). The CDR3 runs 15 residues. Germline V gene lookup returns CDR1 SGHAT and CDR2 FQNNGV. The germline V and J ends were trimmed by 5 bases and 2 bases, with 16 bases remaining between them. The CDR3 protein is CASSHPAGGTYEQYF. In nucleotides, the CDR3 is TGTGCCAGCAGCCACCCGGCAGGGGGGACCTACGAGCAGTACTTC. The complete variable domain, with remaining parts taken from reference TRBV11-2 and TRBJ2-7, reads EAGVAQSPRYKIIEKRQSVAFWCNPISGHATLYWYQQILGQGPKLLIQFQNNGVVDDSQLPKDRFSAERLKGVDSTLKIQPAKLEDSAVYLCASSHPAGGTYEQYFGPGTRLTVT.

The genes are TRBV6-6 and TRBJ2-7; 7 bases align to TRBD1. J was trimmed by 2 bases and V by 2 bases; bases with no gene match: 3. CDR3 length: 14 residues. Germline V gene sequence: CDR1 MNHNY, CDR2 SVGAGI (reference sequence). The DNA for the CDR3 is TGTGCCAGCAGTTACGCGACAGGGCCCTACGAGCAGTACTTC. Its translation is CASSYATGPYEQYF.

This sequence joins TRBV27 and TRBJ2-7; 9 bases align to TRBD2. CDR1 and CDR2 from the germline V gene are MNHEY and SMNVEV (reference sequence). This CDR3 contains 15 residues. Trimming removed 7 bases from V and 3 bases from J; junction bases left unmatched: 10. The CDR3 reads CASTIAGGSFYEQYF. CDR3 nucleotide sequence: TGTGCCAGCACTATTGCGGGAGGGTCCTTCTACGAGCAGTACTTC.

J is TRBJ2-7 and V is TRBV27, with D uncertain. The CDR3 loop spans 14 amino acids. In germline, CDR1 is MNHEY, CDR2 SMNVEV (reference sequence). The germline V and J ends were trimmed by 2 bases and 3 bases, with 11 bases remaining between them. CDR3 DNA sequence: TGTGCCAGCAGTTTAGAGTCTAGTGTCTACGAGCAGTACTTC. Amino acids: CASSLESSVYEQYF.

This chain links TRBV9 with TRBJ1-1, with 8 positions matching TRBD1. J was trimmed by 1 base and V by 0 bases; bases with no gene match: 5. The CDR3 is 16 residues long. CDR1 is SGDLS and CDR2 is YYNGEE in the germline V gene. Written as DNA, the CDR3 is TGTGCCAGCAGCGTAGCCGACAGGGGCCGGAACACTGAAGCTTTCTTT. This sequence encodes CASSVADRGRNTEAFF. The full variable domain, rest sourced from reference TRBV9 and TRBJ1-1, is DSGVTQTPKHLITATGQRVTLRCSPRSGDLSVYWYQQSLDQGLQFLIQYYNGEERAKGNILERFSAQQFPDLHSELNLSSLELGDSALYFCASSVADRGRNTEAFFGQGTRLTVV.

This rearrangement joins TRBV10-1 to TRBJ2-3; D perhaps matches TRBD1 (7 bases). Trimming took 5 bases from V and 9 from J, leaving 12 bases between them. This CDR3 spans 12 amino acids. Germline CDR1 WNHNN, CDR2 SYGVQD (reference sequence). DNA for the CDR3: TGCGCCAGCAGTCCGGAGGGGGCCACGCAGTATTTT. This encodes CASSPEGATQYF.

Here the CDR3 DNA reads TGTGCCAGCAGCCACCCACTTGCGGGAGGGGTACTGAGCTCCTACAATGAGCAGTTCTTC. Encoded protein: CASSHPLAGGVLSSYNEQFF. The gene calls are TRBV9 and TRBJ2-1, with 9 nucleotides matching TRBD2. Trimming at V came to 4 bases and at J to 0 bases, leaving 17 bases not matched to a gene. Germline CDR1 and CDR2: SGDLS and YYNGEE. CDR3 size: 20 residues.

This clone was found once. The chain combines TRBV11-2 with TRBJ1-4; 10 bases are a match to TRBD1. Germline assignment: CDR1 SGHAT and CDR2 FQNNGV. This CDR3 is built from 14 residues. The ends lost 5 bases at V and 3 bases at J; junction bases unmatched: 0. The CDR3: CASSGQGANEKLFF. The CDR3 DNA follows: TGTGCCAGCAGCGGACAGGGGGCTAATGAAAAACTGTTTTTT.

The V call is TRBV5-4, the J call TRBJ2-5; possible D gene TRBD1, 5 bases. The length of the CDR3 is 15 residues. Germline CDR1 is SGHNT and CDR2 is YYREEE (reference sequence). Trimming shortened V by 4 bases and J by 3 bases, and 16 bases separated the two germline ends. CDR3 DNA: TGTGCCAGCAGCCCCCTTTTTGAAGGGGAAGAGACCCAGTACTTC. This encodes CASSPLFEGEETQYF.

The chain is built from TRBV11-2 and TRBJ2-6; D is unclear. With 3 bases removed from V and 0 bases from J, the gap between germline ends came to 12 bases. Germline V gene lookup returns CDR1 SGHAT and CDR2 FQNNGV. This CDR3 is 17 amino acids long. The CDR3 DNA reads TGTGCCAGCAGCTTCGACGGCAGTAGCTCTGGGGCCAACGTCCTGACTTTC. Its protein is CASSFDGSSSGANVLTF.

CDR3 DNA: TGTGCCAGCAGTGATAGAGCGGGAGCCCTAGAGGTCTCCTACAATGAGCAGTTCTTC. This sequence encodes CASSDRAGALEVSYNEQFF. J is TRBJ2-1 and V is TRBV6-1; 8 nucleotides align to TRBD2. Germline CDR1 reads MNHNS; CDR2 reads SASEGT. The CDR3 totals 19 residues. The V gene end was trimmed by 3 bases and the J gene end by 0 bases; junction bases not matched to a gene: 13.

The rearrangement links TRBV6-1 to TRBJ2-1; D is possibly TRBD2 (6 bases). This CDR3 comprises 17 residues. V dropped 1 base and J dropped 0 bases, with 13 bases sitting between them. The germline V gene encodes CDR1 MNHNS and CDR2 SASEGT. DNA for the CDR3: TGTGCCAGCAGTGAAGATGGAGCGGGCGTCTCCTACAATGAGCAGTTCTTC. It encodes CASSEDGAGVSYNEQFF.

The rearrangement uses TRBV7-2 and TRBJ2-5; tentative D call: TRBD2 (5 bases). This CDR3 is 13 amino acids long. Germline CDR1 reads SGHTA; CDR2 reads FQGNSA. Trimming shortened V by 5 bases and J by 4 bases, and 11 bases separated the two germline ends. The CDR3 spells CASSPAGGETQYF. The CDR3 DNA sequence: TGTGCCAGCAGCCCGGCGGGCGGAGAGACCCAGTACTTC.

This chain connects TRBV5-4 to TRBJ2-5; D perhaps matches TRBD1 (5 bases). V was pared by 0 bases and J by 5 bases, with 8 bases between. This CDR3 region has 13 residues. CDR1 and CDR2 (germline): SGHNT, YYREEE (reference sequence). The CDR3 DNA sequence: TGTGCCAGCAGCTTGGAGGGGTGGGAGACCCAGTACTTC. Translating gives CASSLEGWETQYF. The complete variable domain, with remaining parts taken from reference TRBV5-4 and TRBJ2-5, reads ETGVTQSPTHLIKTRGQQVTLRCSSQSGHNTVSWYQQALGQGPQFIFQYYREEENGRGNFPPRFSGLQFPNYSSELNVNALELDDSALYLCASSLEGWETQYFGPGTRLLVL.

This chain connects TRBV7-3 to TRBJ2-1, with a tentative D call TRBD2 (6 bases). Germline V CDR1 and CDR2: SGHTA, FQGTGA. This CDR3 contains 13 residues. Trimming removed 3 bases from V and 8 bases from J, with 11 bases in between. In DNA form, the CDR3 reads TGTGCCAGCAGCTTTGGAGGGGTCGATGAGCAGTTCTTC. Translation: CASSFGGVDEQFF.

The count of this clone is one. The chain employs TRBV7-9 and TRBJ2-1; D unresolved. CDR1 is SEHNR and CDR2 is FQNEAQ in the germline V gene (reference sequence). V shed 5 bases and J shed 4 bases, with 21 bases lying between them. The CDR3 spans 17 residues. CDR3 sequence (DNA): TGTGCCAGCAGCCCCCCCCCTACAGTAGGCAGGTACAATGAGCAGTTCTTC. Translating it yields CASSPPPTVGRYNEQFF.

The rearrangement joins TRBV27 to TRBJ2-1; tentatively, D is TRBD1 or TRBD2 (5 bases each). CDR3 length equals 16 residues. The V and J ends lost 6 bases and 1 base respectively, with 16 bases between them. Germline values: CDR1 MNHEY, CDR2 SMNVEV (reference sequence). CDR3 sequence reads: CASSPPRGRSYNEQFF. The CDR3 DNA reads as TGTGCCAGCAGCCCCCCCCGGGGCCGATCCTACAATGAGCAGTTCTTC.

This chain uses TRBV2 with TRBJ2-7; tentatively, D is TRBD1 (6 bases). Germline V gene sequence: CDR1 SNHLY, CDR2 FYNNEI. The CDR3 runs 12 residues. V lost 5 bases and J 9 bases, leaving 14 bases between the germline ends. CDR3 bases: TGTGCCAGCAGTACCTTCCAGGGGAGGCAGTACTTC. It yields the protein CASSTFQGRQYF.

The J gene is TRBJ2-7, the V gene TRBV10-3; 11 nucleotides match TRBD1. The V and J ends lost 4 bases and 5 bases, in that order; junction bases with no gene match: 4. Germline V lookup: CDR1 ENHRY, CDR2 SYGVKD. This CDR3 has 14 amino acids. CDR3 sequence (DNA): TGTGCCATCAGTGTCGGGACAGGGGGTAACGAGCAGTACTTC. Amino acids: CAISVGTGGNEQYF.